This entry describes one TCR beta chain. Other nucleotide sequences in the sample specify the same CDR3. This CDR3 region has 14 residues. Germline CDR1 reads LNHNV; CDR2 reads YYDKDF (reference sequence). Trimming removed 3 bases from V and 5 bases from J, with 13 bases in between. These data come from a study of Tregs in tolerant kidney transplant recipients. Produced via immunoSEQ multiplex PCR; TCRdb's table is partial and in-frame only. The sample lists about 240,000 clones, about 86% occurring once. This TCR was sampled from a human donor in good health. V and J are TRBV15 and TRBJ2-5, with D possibly being TRBD2 (5 bases). Material: CD4+ T cells from blood. The CDR3 nucleotides read TGTGCCACCAGCAGGACGACGGGGTTGGAGACCCAGTACTTC. Residues: CATSRTTGLETQYF.